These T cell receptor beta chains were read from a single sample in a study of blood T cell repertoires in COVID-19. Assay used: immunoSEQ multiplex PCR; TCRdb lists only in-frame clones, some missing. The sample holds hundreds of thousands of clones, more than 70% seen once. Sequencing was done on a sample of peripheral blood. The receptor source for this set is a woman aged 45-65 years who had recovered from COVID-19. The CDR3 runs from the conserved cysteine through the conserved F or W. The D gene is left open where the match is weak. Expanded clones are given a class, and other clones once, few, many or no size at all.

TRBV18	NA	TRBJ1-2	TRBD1	CASSPTQGAGGNGYTF	TGTGCCAGCTCACCCACCCAGGGTGCAGGGGGCAATGGCTACACCTTC
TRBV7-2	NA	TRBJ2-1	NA	CASSLRDRYRGEQFF	TGTGCCAGCAGCCTGCGGGACCGCTATCGCGGAGAGCAGTTCTTC
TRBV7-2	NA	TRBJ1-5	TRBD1	CASSLDRDHQPQHF	TGTGCCAGCAGCCTGGACAGGGATCATCAGCCCCAGCATTTT
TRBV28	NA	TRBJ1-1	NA	CASSITGTRTEAFF	TGTGCCAGCAGTATCACCGGGACAAGGACTGAAGCTTTCTTT
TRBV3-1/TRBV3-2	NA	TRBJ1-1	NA	CASSLGSEAFF	TGTGCCAGCAGCCTTGGGAGTGAAGCTTTCTTT
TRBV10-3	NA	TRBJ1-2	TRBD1	CATGTGELNYGYTF	TGTGCCACGGGGACAGGGGAATTAAACTATGGCTACACCTTC
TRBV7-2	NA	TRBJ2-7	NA	CASSLAGRDGDKNEQYF	TGTGCCAGCAGCTTAGCGGGCCGCGACGGCGATAAGAACGAGCAGTACTTC
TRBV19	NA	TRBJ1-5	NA	CASSIVTEQYQPQHF	TGTGCCAGTAGTATAGTTACGGAGCAATATCAGCCCCAGCATTTT
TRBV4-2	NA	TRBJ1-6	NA	CASSPQAGRSSPLHF	TGTGCCAGCAGCCCGCAAGCGGGAAGGTCTTCACCCCTCCACTTT
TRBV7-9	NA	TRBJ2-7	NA	CASNLAGSDEQYF	TGTGCCAGCAACTTAGCCGGGTCCGACGAGCAGTACTTC
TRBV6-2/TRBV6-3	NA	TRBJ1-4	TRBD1	CASSSLRTGRSEKLFF	TGTGCCAGCAGTTCTCTACGGACAGGGAGGTCTGAAAAACTGTTTTTT
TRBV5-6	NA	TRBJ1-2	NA	CASSSTYSLSGYGYTF	TGTGCCAGCAGCTCGACCTACAGTCTATCTGGCTATGGCTACACCTTC
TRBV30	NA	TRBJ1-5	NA	CAWSGEQGNQPQHF	TGTGCCTGGAGTGGGGAACAGGGTAATCAGCCCCAGCATTTT
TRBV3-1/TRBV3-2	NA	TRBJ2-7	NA	CASRQATSYEQYF	TGTGCCAGCCGACAGGCGACTTCCTACGAGCAGTACTTC
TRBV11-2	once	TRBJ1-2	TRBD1	CASSLLGGGYGYTF	TGTGCCAGCAGCTTACTAGGGGGCGGCTATGGCTACACCTTC
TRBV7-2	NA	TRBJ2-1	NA	CASSLDRSANEQFF	TGTGCCAGCAGCTTAGACAGGTCCGCCAATGAGCAGTTCTTC
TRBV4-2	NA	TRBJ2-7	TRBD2	CASSPAGGTGYEQYF	TGTGCCAGCAGTCCTGCGGGAGGAACAGGCTACGAGCAGTACTTC
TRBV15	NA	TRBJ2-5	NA	CATSRDLGGGRETQYF	TGTGCCACCAGCAGAGATCTAGGGGGAGGGAGGGAGACCCAGTACTTC
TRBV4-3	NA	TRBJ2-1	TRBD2	CASSPGLAGNNEQFF	TGCGCCAGCAGCCCGGGACTAGCGGGAAACAATGAGCAGTTCTTC
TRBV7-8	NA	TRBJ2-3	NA	CASSLGRLSTDTQYF	TGTGCCAGCAGCTTAGGCAGACTGAGCACAGATACGCAGTATTTT
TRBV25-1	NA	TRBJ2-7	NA	CASSWAGTYEQYF	TGTGCCAGCAGTTGGGCGGGAACCTACGAGCAGTACTTC
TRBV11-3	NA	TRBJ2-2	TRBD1	CASRTGGTNTGELFF	TGTGCCAGCAGGACAGGGGGCACGAACACCGGGGAGCTGTTTTTT
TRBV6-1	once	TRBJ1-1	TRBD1	CASSEIGQGVTEAFF	TGTGCCAGCAGTGAGATTGGGCAGGGGGTCACTGAAGCTTTCTTT
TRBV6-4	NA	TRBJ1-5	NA	CASSDGPEPSNQPQHF	TGTGCCAGCAGTGACGGTCCCGAGCCGAGCAATCAGCCCCAGCATTTT
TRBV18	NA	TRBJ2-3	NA	CASSPEGTDTQYF	TGTGCCAGCTCACCAGAGGGCACAGATACGCAGTATTTT
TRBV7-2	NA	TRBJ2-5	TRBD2	CASSPQREGPQRETQYF	TGTGCCAGCAGCCCTCAGCGGGAAGGCCCTCAAAGGGAGACCCAGTACTTC
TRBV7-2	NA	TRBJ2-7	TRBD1	CASSLGRGREQYF	TGTGCCAGCAGCTTAGGCAGGGGGCGAGAGCAGTACTTC
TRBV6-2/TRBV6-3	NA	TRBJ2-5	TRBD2	CASSRSGAEETQYF	TGTGCCAGCAGCCGTAGCGGGGCCGAAGAGACCCAGTACTTC
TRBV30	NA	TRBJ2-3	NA	CAWAGKGTDTQYF	TGTGCCTGGGCAGGTAAAGGCACAGATACGCAGTATTTT
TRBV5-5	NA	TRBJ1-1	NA	CATQLVAGSPMNTEAFF	TGTGCCACCCAGCTTGTCGCAGGATCCCCCATGAACACTGAAGCTTTCTTT
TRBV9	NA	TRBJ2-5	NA	CASSVEGRQETQYF	TGTGCCAGCAGCGTAGAGGGGCGACAGGAGACCCAGTACTTC
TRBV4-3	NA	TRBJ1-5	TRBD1	CASSQVWTGAPSNQPQHF	TGCGCCAGCAGCCAAGTCTGGACAGGGGCCCCTAGCAATCAGCCCCAGCATTTT
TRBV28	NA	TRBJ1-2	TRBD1	CASSLLAGGGQGYTF	TGTGCCAGCAGTTTATTGGCAGGGGGCGGACAAGGCTACACCTTC
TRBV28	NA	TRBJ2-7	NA	CASSLLNRVYEQYF	TGTGCCAGCAGTTTATTGAACAGGGTATACGAGCAGTACTTC
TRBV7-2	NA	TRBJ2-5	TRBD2	CASSLTSGETQYF	TGTGCCAGCAGCTTAACTAGCGGGGAGACCCAGTACTTC
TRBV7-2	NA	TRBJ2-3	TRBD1	CASSEGQPVHLSTDTQYF	TGTGCCAGCAGCGAGGGACAGCCGGTCCACTTGAGCACAGATACGCAGTATTTT
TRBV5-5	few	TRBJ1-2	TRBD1	CASSPRQGAPSGYTF	TGTGCCAGCAGCCCGAGACAGGGGGCCCCCTCTGGCTACACCTTC